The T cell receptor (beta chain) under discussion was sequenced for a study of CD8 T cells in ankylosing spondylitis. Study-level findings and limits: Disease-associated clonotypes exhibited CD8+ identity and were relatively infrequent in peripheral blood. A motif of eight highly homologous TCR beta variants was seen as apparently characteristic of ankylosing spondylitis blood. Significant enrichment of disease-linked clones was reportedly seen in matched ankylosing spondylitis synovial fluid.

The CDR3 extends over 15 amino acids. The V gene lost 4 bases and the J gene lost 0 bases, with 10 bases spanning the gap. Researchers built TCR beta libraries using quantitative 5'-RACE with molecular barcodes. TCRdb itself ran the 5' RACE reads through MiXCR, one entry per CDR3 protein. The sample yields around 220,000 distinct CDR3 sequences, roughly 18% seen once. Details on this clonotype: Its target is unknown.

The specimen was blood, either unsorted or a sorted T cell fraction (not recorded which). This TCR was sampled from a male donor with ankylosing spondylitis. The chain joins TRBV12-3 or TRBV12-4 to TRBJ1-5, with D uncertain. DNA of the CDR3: TGTGCCAGCAGTTCGGGGAGGGCTAGCAATCAGCCCCAGCATTTT. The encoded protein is CASSSGRASNQPQHF.